The 5 T cell receptor beta chains presented below share a single source sample, sequenced in a study of T cell repertoires in ileal Crohn's disease. The table came from immunoSEQ multiplex PCR; TCRdb's copy has only in-frame clones and leaves some out. The data contain about 15,000 clones, 85% to 90% of them singletons. Input material: ileal tissue. The receptors stem from an adult with Crohn's disease.

This clone was detected only a few times. The chain has TRBV30 and TRBJ2-1, with D perhaps TRBD2 (5 bases). The CDR3 is 14 amino acids. Germline V gene lookup returns CDR1 GTSNPN and CDR2 SVGIG (reference sequence). V was pared by 1 base and J by 2 bases, with 9 bases between. The CDR3, as DNA: TGTGCCTGGAGTGAGAGGGAGCCCTACAATGAGCAGTTCTTC. Its protein product is CAWSEREPYNEQFF. Together with reference TRBV30 and TRBJ2-1, the CDR3 gives the full variable domain: SQTIHQWPATLVQPVGSPLSLECTVEGTSNPNLYWYRQAAGRGLQLLFYSVGIGQISSEVPQNLSASRPQDRQFILSSKKLLLSDSGFYLCAWSEREPYNEQFFGPGTRLTVL.

CDR3 in DNA: TGCGCCAGCAGCCGGGGACTAGCGGGAGTAAGGTACAATGAGCAGTTCTTC. The encoded protein is CASSRGLAGVRYNEQFF. V usage is TRBV4-1 and J usage is TRBJ2-1, with TRBD2 identical over 14 bases. V dropped 4 bases and J dropped 4; count of bases not matched to a gene: 6. Germline V CDR1 and CDR2: MGHRA, YSYEKL. CDR3 length: 17 amino acids.

The chain joins TRBV6-5 to TRBJ2-7; maybe TRBD1 (6 bases). V was clipped by 2 bases and J by 3 bases, with 11 bases between them. Germline CDR1 is MNHEY and CDR2 is SVGAGI. The CDR3 runs 14 residues. CDR3 DNA sequence: TGTGCCAGCAGTTACCGGCCAGGGGACTACGAGCAGTACTTC. Its translation is CASSYRPGDYEQYF.

The chain combines TRBV29-1 with TRBJ2-5; D uncertain. The germline V and J ends were trimmed by 6 bases and 6 bases, with 14 bases remaining between them. The CDR3 loop spans 12 amino acids. Germline V gene data show CDR1 as SQVTM and CDR2 as ANQGSEA. The CDR3 spells CSVEPSVQTQYF. Here the CDR3 DNA reads TGCAGCGTAGAACCTTCGGTGCAGACCCAGTACTTC. Looking up the rest from reference TRBV29-1 and TRBJ2-5 gives the full variable domain: SAVISQKPSRDICQRGTSLTIQCQVDSQVTMMFWYRQQPGQSLTLIATANQGSEATYESGFVIDKFPISRPNLTFSTLTVSNMSPEDSSIYLCSVEPSVQTQYFGPGTRLLVL.

The chain combines TRBV9 with TRBJ2-1, with a possible D match to TRBD2 (5 bases). This CDR3 spans 16 amino acids. Germline V CDR1 and CDR2: SGDLS, YYNGEE. Trimming shortened V by 3 bases and J by 0 bases, and 13 bases separated the two germline ends. The CDR3, as DNA: TGTGCCAGCAGCGCCGGAGTCGACTACTCCTACAATGAGCAGTTCTTC. This gives the protein CASSAGVDYSYNEQFF.